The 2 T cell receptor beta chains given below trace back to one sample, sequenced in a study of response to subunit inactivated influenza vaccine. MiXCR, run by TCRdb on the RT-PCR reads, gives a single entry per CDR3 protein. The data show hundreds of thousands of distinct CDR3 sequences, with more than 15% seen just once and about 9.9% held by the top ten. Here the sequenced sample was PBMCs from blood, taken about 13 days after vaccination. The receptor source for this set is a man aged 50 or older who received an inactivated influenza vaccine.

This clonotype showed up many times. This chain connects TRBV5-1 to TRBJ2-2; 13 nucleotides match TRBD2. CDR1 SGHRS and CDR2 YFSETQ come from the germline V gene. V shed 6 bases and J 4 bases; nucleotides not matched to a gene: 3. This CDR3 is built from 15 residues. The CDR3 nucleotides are TGCGCCAGCACCGGGACTAGCGGGACCACCGGGGAGCTGTTTTTT. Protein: CASTGTSGTTGELFF.

The DNA for the CDR3 is TGTGCCAGCAGCTTAGGGACCGATGGGCAGTACTTC. The encoded protein is CASSLGTDGQYF. This chain links TRBV7-9 with TRBJ2-7, with unresolved D. The V end was cut by 1 base, the J end by 9 bases, with 10 bases between. Germline CDR1 and CDR2: SEHNR and FQNEAQ (reference sequence). The CDR3 extends over 12 amino acids.